This T cell receptor beta chain stems from a study of shared clonotypes between healthy human individuals. About the study: Samples came from two female and three male donors aged 18 to 49. Study-wide results and caveats: Between a handful of donors, naive CD4 clonotypes were shared at a level of around 4.9%.

DNA at approximately 200 ng, 25,000 to 30,000 T cell genomes, went into sorted-subset replicate PCRs. Repertoires were generated with immunoSEQ multiplex PCR, while TCRdb's copy carries only in-frame clones and drops some. Among about 2.1 million clones listed, 90% to 95% were seen once. The germline V gene has CDR1 LNHDA and CDR2 SQIVND (reference sequence). This CDR3 has 12 residues. Naive CD8 cells comprised CD45RO-negative, CCR7-positively selected cells, excluding terminally differentiated effector memory CD45RA+ cells. There were no recent acute infections or vaccinations among the donors, who were healthy HIV-negative adults. This clone was picked up one time. Its antigen is still unknown. One junction end disagrees with the germline gene, perhaps due to a read error.

The chain links TRBV19 to TRBJ2-1; the D is unclear. The sequenced sample was naive CD8+ T cells from PBMCs. The TCR was taken from a man younger than 35 in good health. Some clones in this sample may be carry-over from other donors' samples. The CDR3 here is CASSLDGNEQFF. The CDR3 coding sequence is TGTGCCAGTAGTCTAGACGGCAATGAGCAGTTCTTC.